This TCR beta chain was retrieved from a study of blood T cell repertoires in COVID-19 (dated by TCRdb to the early 2020s). A note on the overall study: Samples from collaborators originated in the United States, Italy and Spain and spanned both the acute and convalescent phases of COVID-19. The dataset comprised deeply sampled blood TCRbeta repertoires from subjects exposed to, actively infected with, or recovered from COVID-19. Samples came from the ongoing ImmuneRACE study (first 160 participants) plus 1,254 subjects from 6 global collaborators. The material from the prospective study consisted of cDNA or gDNA derived from T cells, B-cell-depleted T cells, or PBMCs. A de-identified subject ID, COVID-19 status, age in years and sex were almost always included in the sample metadata. The repertoires were released in a freely available public database meant as a resource for research on the immune response to SARS-CoV-2. HLA class I and class II types, where available, came from metadata supplied by the sample provider rather than from assay-based typing. Paper-wide results and their limitations: How much clinical and demographic metadata was included differed by source and by participant, and the metadata was provided uncurated.

Another Seattle source contributed samples from volunteer blood donors who had recovered from COVID-19. Collaborating institutions collected whole blood in K2EDTA tubes following their own protocols. For TCRbeta analysis, collaborator samples were shipped as frozen whole blood, as isolated PBMCs, or as DNA extracted from either sample type. The immunoSEQ Assay, a bias-controlled multiplex PCR, was used to amplify TCRbeta CDR3 regions from genomic DNA. The paper's data handling went like this. The number of nucleated cells in each sample was estimated from the amplification of reference gene primers within the assay. To quantify the absolute abundance of each unique TCRbeta CDR3 rearrangement, sequence reads were collapsed and filtered. For each sample, productive Simpson clonality was calculated as the square root of Simpson's diversity index over productive rearrangements. Not all clones reach the TCRdb copy of this immuneACCESS table, which keeps in-frame sequences only. Checked studies attribute under half of the gap to unresolved V genes and leave the rest unexplained. The DNA gave D and trimming, while V, J and clone size come from that table. A total of approximately 220,000 clones appear in this sample, less than 90% of them only once. Jointly, the top ten make up 4.5% to 5.5% of the sample.

CDR1 and CDR2, per the germline V gene (reference sequence), are LGHDT and YNNKEL. The CDR3 runs 15 residues from the cysteine to the phenylalanine. The DNA shown is the 45-base CDR3, in frame from base 1. Trimming takes 2 bases off V and 6 bases off J; junction bases not matched to a gene: 8. With regard to this clone: The antigen this receptor binds is unknown. Nothing much larger sits one base from this clone, and base qualities are not available.

The receptor comes from a woman in her sixties who had recovered from COVID-19. The chain couples TRBV3-1 (or the pseudogene TRBV3-2) to TRBJ2-7, with 9 bases matching TRBD1. Material: peripheral blood. The CDR3 has the sequence CASSQTGTGFGEQYF. Read as DNA, the sequence is TGTGCCAGCAGCCAAACCGGGACAGGGTTTGGCGAGCAGTACTTC.